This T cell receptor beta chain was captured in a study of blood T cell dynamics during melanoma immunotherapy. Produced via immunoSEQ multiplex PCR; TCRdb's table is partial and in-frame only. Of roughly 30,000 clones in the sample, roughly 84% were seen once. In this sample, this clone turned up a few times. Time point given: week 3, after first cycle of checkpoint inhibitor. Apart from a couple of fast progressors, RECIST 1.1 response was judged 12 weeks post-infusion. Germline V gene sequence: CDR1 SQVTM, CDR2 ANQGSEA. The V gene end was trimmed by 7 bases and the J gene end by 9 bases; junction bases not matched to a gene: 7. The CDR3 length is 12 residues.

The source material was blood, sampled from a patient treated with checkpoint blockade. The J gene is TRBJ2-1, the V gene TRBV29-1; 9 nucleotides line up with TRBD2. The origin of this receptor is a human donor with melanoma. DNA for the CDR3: TGCAGCGGCGGGGGGGCCAGGGGTGAGCAGTTCTTC. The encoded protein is CSGGGARGEQFF.